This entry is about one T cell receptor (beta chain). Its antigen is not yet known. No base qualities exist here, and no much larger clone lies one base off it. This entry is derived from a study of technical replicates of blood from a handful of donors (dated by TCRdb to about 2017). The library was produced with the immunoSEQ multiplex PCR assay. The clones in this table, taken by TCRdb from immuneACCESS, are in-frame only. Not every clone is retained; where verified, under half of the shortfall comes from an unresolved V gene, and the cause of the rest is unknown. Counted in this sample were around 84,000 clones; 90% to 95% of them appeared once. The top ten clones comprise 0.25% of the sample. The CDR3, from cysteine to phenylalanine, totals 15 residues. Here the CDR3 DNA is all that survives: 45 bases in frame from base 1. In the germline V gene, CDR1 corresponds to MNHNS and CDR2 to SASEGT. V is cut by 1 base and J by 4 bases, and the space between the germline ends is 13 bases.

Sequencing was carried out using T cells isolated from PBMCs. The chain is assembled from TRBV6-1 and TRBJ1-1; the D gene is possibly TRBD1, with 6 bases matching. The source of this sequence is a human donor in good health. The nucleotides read TGTGCCAGCAGTGAAGGAAACGCCAGGGGCACTGAAGCTTTCTTT. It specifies CASSEGNARGTEAFF.